This TCR beta chain was captured by sequencing in a study of human T cells and chemical hapten exposure. The study used a library that attached unique molecular identifiers to individual cDNA molecules. TCRdb re-called the RACE reads through MiXCR, storing one row per CDR3 protein. The sample holds about 78,000 distinct CDR3 sequences, around 8.8% seen once. Time point noted: patch test 2, 6 weeks after DPC sensitization. Treatment noted: therapeutic diphenylcyclopropenone sensitization with weekly scalp DPC. The sample holds many counts of this clonotype. V gave up 3 bases and J gave up 5 bases, with 11 bases separating them. CDR3 length: 14 residues.

The V gene is TRBV12-3 or TRBV12-4, the J gene TRBJ1-5; D may be TRBD1 (6 bases). This specimen consisted of whole blood, obtained in connection with sensitization to the hapten diphenylcyclopropenone (DPC). This clonotype was obtained from a woman in her 50s with alopecia areata. Some clones in this sample may be carry-over from other donors' samples. CDR3 region: CASSLARGYQPQHF. CDR3 bases: TGTGCCAGCAGTTTGGCCAGGGGTTATCAGCCCCAGCATTTT.